This entry lists 15 T cell receptor beta chains sequenced from one sample in a study of blood T cells in healthy people across ages (dated by TCRdb to the mid-2010s). Libraries were built with 5' RACE. Data came from an Illumina HiSeq 2500. A second roughly 6 to 11 cycle PCR used a sample-barcoded 5' primer and a J-beta primer mix. TCRdb trimmed the raw reads at Q25, called clones with MiXCR and kept productive beta chains. Rows merge per CDR3 protein into single entries with the most common DNA and genes. In all, the sample holds about 1,500,000 distinct CDR3 sequences, and approximately 42% of those were seen once. Under 8% of the sample is held by the ten biggest clonotypes. What was sequenced was blood. These receptors all come from a woman under 30 in good health.

The V gene is TRBV18, the J gene TRBJ1-2; D is uncertain. CDR3 length: 13 amino acids. Germline-derived CDR1 and CDR2 are KGHSH and LQKENI. V was clipped by 8 bases and J by 2 bases, with 12 bases between them. CDR3 sequence (DNA): TGTGCCAGCGGTGGGCAGATGAACTATGGCTACACCTTC. This translates into CASGGQMNYGYTF. Filled out from reference TRBV18 and TRBJ1-2, the complete variable domain reads NAGVMQNPRHLVRRRGQEARLRCSPMKGHSHVYWYRQLPEEGLKFMVYLQKENIIDESGMPKERFSAEFPKEGPSILRIQQVVRGDSAAYFCASGGQMNYGYTFGSGTRLTVV.

This clonotype was seen just once. The rearrangement links TRBV20-1 to TRBJ1-1, with TRBD1 matching 8 bases. Germline trimming cut 1 base from V and 0 bases from J; bases unmatched to any gene: 10. The germline V gene encodes CDR1 DFQATT and CDR2 SNEGSKA (reference sequence). The CDR3 length is 17 residues. This chain's CDR3 is CSARGRDRNNMNTEAFF. CDR3 coding DNA: TGCAGTGCTAGAGGGCGGGACAGGAATAATATGAACACTGAAGCTTTCTTT.

This chain links TRBV4-1 with TRBJ2-5; D unclear. CDR1 is MGHRA and CDR2 is YSYEKL in the germline V gene. Trimming shortened V by 3 bases and J by 11 bases, and 22 bases separated the two germline ends. The CDR3 sequence is 15 residues long. The CDR3 loop reads CASSHHGSPAEEQYF. CDR3 nucleotides: TGCGCCAGCAGCCACCACGGGTCACCGGCGGAAGAGCAGTACTTC.

This rearrangement joins TRBV15 to TRBJ1-1; weak D call: TRBD1 (5 bases). The germline V gene encodes CDR1 LNHNV and CDR2 YYDKDF (reference sequence). V was cut by 0 bases and J by 1 base, with 9 bases left in between. This CDR3 has 15 residues. The CDR3 loop reads CATSRESGGNTEAFF. CDR3 nucleotide sequence: TGTGCCACCAGCAGAGAGAGCGGGGGGAACACTGAAGCTTTCTTT. The full variable domain, completed using reference TRBV15 and TRBJ1-1, is DAMVIQNPRYQVTQFGKPVTLSCSQTLNHNVMYWYQQKSSQAPKLLFHYYDKDFNNEADTPDNFQSRRPNTSFCFLDIRSPGLGDTAMYLCATSRESGGNTEAFFGQGTRLTVV.

The table lists this clonotype with a count of one. The chain couples TRBV20-1 to TRBJ1-2; 11 nucleotides match TRBD1. The V and J ends lost 0 bases and 2 bases, in that order; junction bases with no gene match: 5. CDR1 and CDR2 from the germline V gene are DFQATT and SNEGSKA (reference sequence). The CDR3 runs 16 residues. CDR3 region: CSARELGQGANYGYTF. The CDR3 DNA is TGCAGTGCTAGAGAACTCGGACAGGGGGCAAACTATGGCTACACCTTC.

This chain joins TRBV28 and TRBJ2-4, with D hard to call. The J call may be in error: the DNA end matches TRBJ2-7 better. This CDR3 comprises 11 residues. Germline CDR1 is MDHEN and CDR2 is SYDVKM. DNA for the CDR3: TGTGCCAGCACCCTGGTTGGCGAGCAGTACTTC. Its translation is CASTLVGEQYF.

This clonotype turned up a few times. V and J are TRBV6-5 and TRBJ2-1; 9 bases match TRBD2. V shed 7 bases and J 3 bases; nucleotides not matched to a gene: 7. The CDR3 extends over 15 amino acids. Germline CDR1 is MNHEY and CDR2 is SVGAGI. This CDR3 is CASTLSGGGYNEQFF. CDR3 sequence (DNA): TGTGCCAGCACCCTTAGCGGGGGAGGCTACAATGAGCAGTTCTTC.

This chain connects TRBV29-1 to TRBJ2-7, with D maybe TRBD1 (5 bases). Germline V gene sequence: CDR1 SQVTM, CDR2 ANQGSEA. This CDR3 contains 13 residues. Trimming shortened V by 7 bases and J by 5 bases, and 18 bases separated the two germline ends. CDR3 amino acids: CSGGQGAPDEQYF. In DNA, the CDR3 is TGCAGCGGGGGCCAAGGGGCCCCCGACGAGCAGTACTTC.

The chain employs TRBV18 and TRBJ2-1, with 10 positions matching TRBD1. The CDR3 totals 14 residues. V shed 7 bases and J 10 bases; nucleotides not matched to a gene: 10. Germline V gene lookup returns CDR1 KGHSH and CDR2 LQKENI. CDR3 DNA: TGTGCCAGCTTACTGGGACAGGGGACATACGAGCAGTTCTTC. Translation: CASLLGQGTYEQFF.

This clonotype has a handful of counts. The chain is built from TRBV27 and TRBJ2-5; no definite D call. CDR1 is MNHEY and CDR2 is SMNVEV in the germline V gene (reference sequence). There are 13 residues in the CDR3. Trimming removed 3 bases at V and 5 bases at J, with 10 bases between. The CDR3 loop reads CASSLGGFETQYF. The CDR3 DNA sequence: TGTGCCAGCAGTTTGGGTGGGTTCGAGACCCAGTACTTC.

In this sample, this clonotype turned up a few times. The chain couples TRBV10-3 to TRBJ1-6; D possibly corresponds to TRBD1 (6 bases). The CDR3 covers 13 residues. Per the germline V gene, CDR1 is ENHRY and CDR2 is SYGVKD. V was cut by 10 bases and J by 9 bases, with 16 bases left in between. The CDR3 reads CATEGVGGSPLHF. CDR3 bases: TGTGCCACAGAGGGGGTGGGTGGTTCACCCCTCCACTTT.

The chain carries TRBV28 and TRBJ2-7; maybe TRBD2 (5 bases). V was shortened by 5 bases and J by 1 base, with 15 bases between the two germline ends. CDR3 size: 15 residues. Germline V lookup: CDR1 MDHEN, CDR2 SYDVKM. CDR3 amino acids: CASSPGKTYSYEQYF. The DNA for the CDR3 is TGTGCCAGCAGTCCGGGGAAGACCTATTCCTACGAGCAGTACTTC.

J is TRBJ2-7 and V is TRBV18; 10 nucleotides align to TRBD2. This CDR3 has 18 amino acids. Looked up from germline, CDR1 is KGHSH and CDR2 is LQKENI. With V trimmed by 6 bases and J by 0 bases, 14 bases remained unmatched. The CDR3 loop reads CASSPRVNSGRLSYEQYF. In DNA, the CDR3 is TGTGCCAGCTCCCCCAGAGTTAATAGCGGGAGGCTCTCCTACGAGCAGTACTTC.

This chain joins TRBV10-3 and TRBJ2-3; D might be TRBD2 (6 bases). Germline CDR1 is ENHRY and CDR2 is SYGVKD. V lost 6 bases, J lost 6 bases, and 13 bases lay in between. This CDR3 has 13 amino acids. Written as DNA, the CDR3 is TGTGCCATCAGAGGAGCGGAGGGGGATACGCAGTATTTT. Translating gives CAIRGAEGDTQYF.

Only a few counts were recorded for this clonotype. The rearrangement joins TRBV6-1 to TRBJ2-3; D is unclear. Germline lookup yields CDR1 MNHNS and CDR2 SASEGT. The CDR3 loop spans 15 amino acids. The ends were cut back, 2 bases at V and 2 bases at J, with 11 bases in the middle. CDR3 loop: CASSEQAWDTDTQYF. The CDR3 DNA reads TGTGCCAGCAGTGAACAGGCGTGGGACACAGATACGCAGTATTTT.